These T cell receptor beta chains were read from a single sample in a study of T cell repertoires in cytomegalovirus infection. TCRdb re-called the reads through MiXCR, storing one row per CDR3 protein. The sample lists 750,000 to 900,000 distinct CDR3 sequences, under 35% occurring once. Their target antigens are unknown. The sample consisted of cultured CD8+ T cells from PBMCs, taken from culture after CMV antigen stimulation. The origin of the receptors is a human donor in good health (CMV status not recorded). Some clones in this sample may be carry-over from other donors' samples. Both conserved end residues are part of each CDR3. A D gene is named only where the DNA matches it firmly. Not every row has a clone size; where given, it reads once, few, many or a size class.

j_call v_call clone_size cdr3_length d_call cdr3_nt cdr3_aa
TRBJ2-1 TRBV6-4 . 16 . TGTGCCAGCAGTGACTCCATTTGGGTCGGGGCGGCTGAGCAGTTCTTC CASSDSIWVGAAEQFF
TRBJ1-2 TRBV25-1 . 15 . TGTGCCAGCAGTGAAACGAATACAGCCAACTATGGCTACACCTTC CASSETNTANYGYTF
TRBJ2-5 TRBV7-2 many 18 TRBD2 TGTGCCAGCAGCTTAGGTCTCGCCCGGGGGGGCCATGGAGAGACCCAGTACTTC CASSLGLARGGHGETQYF
TRBJ2-6 TRBV29-1 . 14 . TGCAGCGTCGCGACAGTGACTCGAGCCAACGTCCTGACTTTC CSVATVTRANVLTF
TRBJ2-2 TRBV27 . 13 . TGTGCCAGCAGTACCCGACCCGGCGGGGAGCTGTTTTTT CASSTRPGGELFF
TRBJ2-2 TRBV12-3/TRBV12-4 many 15 . TGTGCCAGCAGTTTAACCCAGGTCTACACCGGGGAGCTGTTTTTT CASSLTQVYTGELFF
TRBJ2-3 TRBV7-9 few 15 . TGTGCCAGCAGCCCCTTGGACGGGACCACAGATACGCAGTATTTT CASSPLDGTTDTQYF
TRBJ2-3 TRBV6-2/TRBV6-3 few 12 . TGTGCCAGCTTCACTCTCGGGGATACGCAGTATTTT CASFTLGDTQYF
TRBJ1-2 TRBV7-9 . 12 . TGTGCCAGCAGCCCGGGACCGCAGGGCTACACCTTC CASSPGPQGYTF
TRBJ2-1 TRBV25-1 . 14 . TGTGCCAGCAGTGAGGGCAGGGGCGGCAATGAGCAGTTCTTC CASSEGRGGNEQFF
TRBJ1-1 TRBV4-1 many 14 TRBD1 TGCGCCAGCAGCATCCGACAGGGGAACACTGAAGCTTTCTTT CASSIRQGNTEAFF
TRBJ1-1 TRBV5-4 . 15 . TGTGCCAGCAGCCCGGCCGGGGGTAGGGAGACTGAAGCTTTCTTT CASSPAGGRETEAFF
TRBJ2-2 TRBV7-9 . 16 . TGTGCCAGCAGCCCTCTCCAGGGGTCGAACACCGGGGAGCTGTTTTTT CASSPLQGSNTGELFF
TRBJ2-5 TRBV6-1 few 15 TRBD2 TGTGCCAGCAGCGACGGGAGGAGCTGGAGGGAGACCCAGTACTTC CASSDGRSWRETQYF
TRBJ1-3 TRBV7-6 few 15 . TGTGCCAGCAGCTTAGTCACCGGACCTCGGAACACCATATATTTT CASSLVTGPRNTIYF
TRBJ2-7 TRBV7-9 few 15 TRBD1 TGTGCCAGCAGCTTTCCGACGACAGGGGGCTACGAGCAGTACTTC CASSFPTTGGYEQYF
TRBJ1-1 TRBV9 . 17 TRBD1 TGTGCCAGCAGTCGGGGGGGAGGGACAGGGAAGAACACTGAAGCTTTCTTT CASSRGGGTGKNTEAFF
TRBJ1-4 TRBV7-9 . 14 . TGTGCCAGCAGTCTCACCTCAACTAATGAAAAACTGTTTTTT CASSLTSTNEKLFF
TRBJ1-3 TRBV19 . 14 TRBD1 TGTGCCAGTATCGACAGGGGGCTTGGAAACACCATATATTTT CASIDRGLGNTIYF
TRBJ1-1 TRBV2 . 11 . . CASILGRVAFF
TRBJ2-1 TRBV7-2 many 13 . TGTGCCAGCAGCTTAGGAGATTACAATGAGCAGTTCTTC CASSLGDYNEQFF
TRBJ1-2 TRBV5-4 few 17 . TGTGCCAGCAGCCTAGACTCCGAAGGCCGCGGGGTCTATGGCTACACCTTC CASSLDSEGRGVYGYTF
TRBJ2-1 TRBV10-3 . 17 TRBD2 TGTGCCATCAGTACCACTAGCGGGGACAGCTCCTACAATGAGCAGTTCTTC CAISTTSGDSSYNEQFF
TRBJ1-4 TRBV7-8 many 15 TRBD1 TGTGCCAGCAGCCCCAGGGGACAGGGGCCTGGGGGACTGTTTTTT CASSPRGQGPGGLFF
TRBJ1-6 TRBV15 . 12 . TGTGCCACCAGCGAAAATAATTCACCCCTCCACTTT CATSENNSPLHF
TRBJ2-7 TRBV7-6 . 16 TRBD1 TGTGCCAGCAGCTTAGCGGAGACAGGGCCTGGAGGCGAGCAGTACTTC CASSLAETGPGGEQYF
TRBJ1-4 TRBV7-2 few 14 . TGTGCCAGCAGCTCCTTCCTAACTAATGAAAAACTGTTTTTT CASSSFLTNEKLFF